These 9 T cell receptor beta chains share one sample of origin, sequenced in a study of blood T cell repertoires in COVID-19. Sequencing was performed with immunoSEQ multiplex PCR; in TCRdb, only in-frame clones are kept and a portion is missing. The data contain about 140,000 clones, over 60% of them singletons. Material: PBMCs or T cells enriched from blood (not recorded which). These receptor sequences come from a woman aged 45-65 years who had recovered from COVID-19.

This chain joins TRBV10-3 and TRBJ1-2; TRBD1 aligns across 7 bases. There are 15 residues in the CDR3. The germline V gene has CDR1 ENHRY and CDR2 SYGVKD. The V gene end was trimmed by 0 bases and the J gene end by 1 base; junction bases not matched to a gene: 2. The CDR3 is CAISESGTVNYGYTF. The CDR3 DNA reads TGTGCCATCAGTGAGTCGGGGACAGTTAACTATGGCTACACCTTC.

Only a few counts were recorded for this clone. The V call is TRBV19, the J call TRBJ1-2; D remains unclear. Trimming pared 4 bases from V and 6 bases from J, leaving 12 bases between. From germline, CDR1 is LNHDA and CDR2 SQIVND (reference sequence). The CDR3 sequence is 13 residues long. The CDR3 region has the DNA TGTGCCAGTAGTACATACCCCGGGGATGGCTACACCTTC. Its translation is CASSTYPGDGYTF.

This chain links TRBV11-3 with TRBJ2-7; D is perhaps TRBD2 (5 bases). Trimming took 5 bases from V and 3 from J, leaving 14 bases between them. Germline lookup yields CDR1 SGHNT and CDR2 YENEEA. The CDR3 extends over 14 amino acids. For the CDR3, the DNA is TGTGCCAGCAGCGACCGGACGGGATTCTACGAGCAGTACTTC. This translates into CASSDRTGFYEQYF.

The chain has TRBV5-1 and TRBJ1-1; tentatively, D is TRBD1 (5 bases). The CDR3 is 14 amino acids. From germline, CDR1 is SGHRS and CDR2 YFSETQ. V lost 4 bases, J lost 0 bases, and 10 bases lay in between. CDR3 in DNA: TGCGCCAGCAGCCTGGGGGAGATGAACACTGAAGCTTTCTTT. This encodes CASSLGEMNTEAFF.

The CDR3 DNA is TGTGCCATCAGAGGGGCGGGAGATGGGACCGGGGAGCTGTTTTTT. Translated, it gives CAIRGAGDGTGELFF. The rearrangement joins TRBV10-3 to TRBJ2-2, with 7 bases matching TRBD2. The CDR3 is 15 residues long. CDR1 is ENHRY and CDR2 is SYGVKD in the germline V gene. The trim removed 6 bases at V and 5 bases at J, leaving 9 bases unmatched.

The chain employs TRBV18 and TRBJ2-5; 9 nucleotides line up with TRBD1. The J segment lost 1 base and the V segment lost 3 bases, leaving 6 bases of the junction unmatched. CDR1 KGHSH and CDR2 LQKENI come from the germline V gene. The CDR3 is 16 amino acids. This chain's CDR3 is CASSPTTGGSQETQYF. CDR3 DNA: TGTGCCAGCTCACCTACGACAGGGGGGAGCCAAGAGACCCAGTACTTC.

The chain couples TRBV19 to TRBJ2-1, with TRBD1 matching 7 bases. The trim removed 4 bases at V and 15 bases at J, leaving 6 bases unmatched. Germline V gene sequence: CDR1 LNHDA, CDR2 SQIVND (reference sequence). This CDR3 region has 11 residues. Here the CDR3 DNA reads TGTGCCAGTAGTACCAAGGACAGGTTGTTCTTC. The encoded protein is CASSTKDRLFF.

The CDR3 DNA is TGTGCCAGCAACCCCCGTAGGGGAAACTATGGCTACACCTTC. Protein product: CASNPRRGNYGYTF. The V gene is TRBV7-8, the J gene TRBJ1-2; D is possibly TRBD1 (5 bases). The V and J ends lost 7 bases and 2 bases respectively, with 14 bases between them. Germline V gives CDR1 SGHVS, CDR2 FQNEAQ. This CDR3 is 14 amino acids long.

The genes are TRBV7-6 and TRBJ1-3; no clear D. In germline, CDR1 is SGHVS, CDR2 FNYEAQ. V was shortened by 1 base and J by 5 bases, with 3 bases between the two germline ends. This CDR3 comprises 12 residues. CDR3: CASSLDRNTIYF. CDR3 in DNA: TGTGCCAGCAGCTTAGACAGAAACACCATATATTTT. The entire variable domain, with the rest obtained from reference TRBV7-6 and TRBJ1-3, is as follows: GAGVSQSPRYKVTKRGQDVALRCDPISGHVSLYWYRQALGQGPEFLTYFNYEAQQDKSGLPNDRFSAERPEGSISTLTIQRTEQRDSAMYRCASSLDRNTIYFGEGSWLTVV.